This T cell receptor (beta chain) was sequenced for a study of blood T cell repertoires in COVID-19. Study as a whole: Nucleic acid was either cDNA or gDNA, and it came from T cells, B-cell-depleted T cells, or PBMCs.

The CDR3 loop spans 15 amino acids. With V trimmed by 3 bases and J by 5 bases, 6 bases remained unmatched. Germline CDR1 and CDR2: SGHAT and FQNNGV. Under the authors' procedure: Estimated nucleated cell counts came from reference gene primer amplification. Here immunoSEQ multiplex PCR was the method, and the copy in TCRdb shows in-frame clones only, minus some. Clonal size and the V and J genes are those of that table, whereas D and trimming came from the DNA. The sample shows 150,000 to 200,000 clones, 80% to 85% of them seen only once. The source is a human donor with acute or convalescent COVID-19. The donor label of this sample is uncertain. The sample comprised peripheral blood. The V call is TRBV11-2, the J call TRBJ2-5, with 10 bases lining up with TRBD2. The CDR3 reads CASSLSLAGAETQYF. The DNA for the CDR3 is TGTGCCAGCAGCTTGAGTCTAGCGGGAGCGGAGACCCAGTACTTC.